Listed below are T cell receptor beta chains from one sample, sequenced in a study of blood T cell repertoires in COVID-19. Profiling relied on immunoSEQ multiplex PCR, and the TCRdb table lists in-frame clones only, not all of them. The data show over 120,000 clones, about nine tenths seen once. The specimen sequenced was peripheral blood. Receptors originate from a man aged 50 to 59 who had recovered from COVID-19. CDR3s include the opening cysteine and the closing phenylalanine or tryptophan. The D gene is left open where the match is weak. Clone size is stated in some rows and not others, as once, few, many or a class when expanded.

DNA,CDR3,J,V,D,size
TGTGCCAGTAGGGGACAGGGGAACACTGAAGCTTTCTTT,CASRGQGNTEAFF,TRBJ1-1,TRBV19,TRBD1,few
TGTGCCAGCAGCACCGGGGGAGCCTCCTACAATGAGCAGTTCTTC,CASSTGGASYNEQFF,TRBJ2-1,TRBV7-2,NA,NA
TGTGCCAGTAGAATGACAGGTTCCTACGAGCAGTACTTC,CASRMTGSYEQYF,TRBJ2-7,TRBV19,NA,NA
TGTGCCAGCAGCTTAGATACAGGAGCTAGCACAGATACGCAGTATTTT,CASSLDTGASTDTQYF,TRBJ2-3,TRBV11-2,NA,NA
TGTGCCAGCAGTCGCGACAGGGACAGCAATCAGCCCCAGCATTTT,CASSRDRDSNQPQHF,TRBJ1-5,TRBV6-5,TRBD1,NA
TGTGCCAGCTCACCCCGGACTAGCGGGGATGGCTACAATGAGCAGTTCTTC,CASSPRTSGDGYNEQFF,TRBJ2-1,TRBV18,TRBD2,once
TGTGCCAGCACGGGTTCCTCTGGAAACACCATATATTTT,CASTGSSGNTIYF,TRBJ1-3,TRBV6-5,NA,NA
TGCGCCAGCAGGGCCCTTGGGGGGGGGAATGAAAAACTGTTTTTT,CASRALGGGNEKLFF,TRBJ1-4,TRBV4-3,NA,NA
TGCGCCAGCAGCCAAGAAAGTGAGCAGGCGGAAGCTTTCTTT,CASSQESEQAEAFF,TRBJ1-1,TRBV4-1,NA,NA
TGTGCCAGTAGTCCCCGGGACTCACCCGGGCACACTGAAGCTTTCTTT,CASSPRDSPGHTEAFF,TRBJ1-1,TRBV19,NA,NA
TGTGCCAGCAGTGCGGCCTACGAGCAGTACTTC,CASSAAYEQYF,TRBJ2-7,TRBV25-1,NA,once
TGTGCCAGCAGGGGGGGGCCTGCCTACGAGCAGTACTTC,CASRGGPAYEQYF,TRBJ2-7,TRBV2,NA,NA
TGTGCCAGCAGCTGGGGCTGGGACACTGAAGCTTTCTTT,CASSWGWDTEAFF,TRBJ1-1,TRBV27,NA,few
TGTGCCAGCAGCTTGGCGGACAGGGGACCACCGAACACCGGGGAGCTGTTTTTT,CASSLADRGPPNTGELFF,TRBJ2-2,TRBV7-2,TRBD1,once
TGTGCCAGCAGCTGGACAGGGGGGAATTCACCCCTCCACTTT,CASSWTGGNSPLHF,TRBJ1-6,TRBV5-6,TRBD1,few
TGCGCCAGCAGCTTGGTTAGTAACTACGAGCAGTACTTC,CASSLVSNYEQYF,TRBJ2-7,TRBV5-1,NA,NA
TGTGCCACCAGTGATCCGGGTACAGGGGGCGCTTATAATTCACCCCTCCACTTT,CATSDPGTGGAYNSPLHF,TRBJ1-6,TRBV24-1,TRBD1,once
TGTGCCAGCAGTCGGACAGAGCCCTACGAGCAGTACTTC,CASSRTEPYEQYF,TRBJ2-7,TRBV6-5,NA,NA
TGTGCCAGCTCAAATCGAGACTCTGGGGCCAACGTCCTGACTTTC,CASSNRDSGANVLTF,TRBJ2-6,TRBV6-4,NA,NA
TGCGCCAGCAGCCCGGACGGGGGAATTGGCAATCAGCCCCAGCATTTT,CASSPDGGIGNQPQHF,TRBJ1-5,TRBV5-1,NA,NA
TGTGCCAGTAGTAAGAGCTCCGCGAACACCGGGGAGCTGTTTTTT,CASSKSSANTGELFF,TRBJ2-2,TRBV19,NA,NA
TGTGCCTGGAATCAGGGAGGTGGTGGCTACACCTTC,CAWNQGGGGYTF,TRBJ1-2,TRBV30,NA,NA
TGTGCCAGCAGCTTCTCTCCTAGCGGGGTGGATACGCAGTATTTT,CASSFSPSGVDTQYF,TRBJ2-3,TRBV13,TRBD2,NA
TGTGCCAGCAGACCCTATGTCAGACTAGCGGGGGGGCATTCAGATCTCAATGAGCAGTTCTTC,CASRPYVRLAGGHSDLNEQFF,TRBJ2-1,TRBV27,TRBD2,NA
TGTGCCTGGAGTCGGATGGGAGGTAGCAATCAGCCCCAGCATTTT,CAWSRMGGSNQPQHF,TRBJ1-5,TRBV30,NA,NA
TGTGCCAGCAGTCAGGGGCGGTGGAACACTGAAGCTTTCTTT,CASSQGRWNTEAFF,TRBJ1-1,TRBV27,NA,NA
TGTGCTAGTGGTTTGGTCGGTAGCGGGGGGGCATACGAGCAGTACTTC,CASGLVGSGGAYEQYF,TRBJ2-7,TRBV12-5,TRBD2,NA
TGTGCCAGCAGTGACCAGAGTACAGGGTTGGACGAGCAGTACTTC,CASSDQSTGLDEQYF,TRBJ2-7,TRBV6-2/TRBV6-3,NA,NA
TGTGCCAGCAGCAAACGGACTGCGGCTACCCAAGAGACCCAGTACTTC,CASSKRTAATQETQYF,TRBJ2-5,TRBV7-4,NA,NA
TGCGCCAGCAGTGAGGGAAACAGTGGGTGGGAGACCCAGTACTTC,CASSEGNSGWETQYF,TRBJ2-5,TRBV10-1,NA,once
TGTGCCAGCAGCTTGTCCCCGGCAGATACGCAGTATTTT,CASSLSPADTQYF,TRBJ2-3,TRBV5-5,NA,NA
TGTGCCAGCAGCCCGAGGACAGGCCGGGATACTGAAGCTTTCTTT,CASSPRTGRDTEAFF,TRBJ1-1,TRBV7-2,TRBD1,few
TGTGCCAGCAGTTTACTTCAGGGTCGTGAAAAACTGTTTTTT,CASSLLQGREKLFF,TRBJ1-4,TRBV27,NA,NA
TGTGCCAGCAGTTTTAACAGGGGTTATGGCTACACCTTC,CASSFNRGYGYTF,TRBJ1-2,TRBV6-5,TRBD1,NA
TGTGCCAGCAGGCTAACTACTGAAGCTTTCTTT,CASRLTTEAFF,TRBJ1-1,TRBV12-3/TRBV12-4,NA,NA
TGTGCCACCAGCAGAGATTCTAGCGGGGGCTACGAGCAGTACTTC,CATSRDSSGGYEQYF,TRBJ2-7,TRBV15,TRBD2,NA
TGTGCCAGCAGCGTAGCATCGACATTCCATGGCTACACCTTC,CASSVASTFHGYTF,TRBJ1-2,TRBV9,NA,NA
TGTGCCAGCAGCGCGGGACTAGCGGGAGTTGAGCAGTTCTTC,CASSAGLAGVEQFF,TRBJ2-1,TRBV9,TRBD2,NA
TGTGCCAGCAGCTTAGTAGCGGCCCCTAGCACAGATACGCAGTATTTT,CASSLVAAPSTDTQYF,TRBJ2-3,TRBV7-2,NA,NA
TGTGCCAGCAGCGCCGGGGGATACGAGCAGTACTTC,CASSAGGYEQYF,TRBJ2-7,TRBV9,NA,NA
TGCGCCAGCAGTGTAACAGATACGCAGTATTTT,CASSVTDTQYF,TRBJ2-3,TRBV10-1,NA,NA
TGTGCCACTGGACAGGGGGCCACCTACGAGCAGTACTTC,CATGQGATYEQYF,TRBJ2-7,TRBV28,TRBD1,NA
TGTGCCAGCAGCGCCGGGACTAGCGGGGGCCAATCTCAAGAGACCCAGTACTTC,CASSAGTSGGQSQETQYF,TRBJ2-5,TRBV9,TRBD2,NA